The 21 T cell receptor beta chains reported below all come from one sample, sequenced in a study of T-cell reconstitution after alpha-beta-depleted transplantation in children. Researchers prepared the TCRbeta library using unique molecular identifiers, the study reports. TCRdb independently ran MiXCR on the PCR reads; one entry per CDR3 protein. The table includes roughly 590,000 distinct CDR3 sequences, 16% detected once. The sequencing here drew on PBMCs from the stem cell graft donor, taken from the stem cell graft. These receptors were obtained from a human donor who donated a stem cell graft to a child with acute myeloid leukemia.

This chain joins TRBV7-9 and TRBJ1-2; perhaps TRBD1 as D (5 bases). With 2 bases removed from V and 3 bases from J, the gap between germline ends came to 13 bases. The length of the CDR3 is 15 residues. The V gene's germline CDR1 is SEHNR and CDR2 FQNEAQ (reference sequence). The CDR3 DNA reads TGTGCCAGCAGCTTAACCGGGACTCGGTACTATGGCTACACCTTC. This encodes CASSLTGTRYYGYTF.

This clonotype has at least ten counts. The rearrangement links TRBV20-1 to TRBJ2-1; TRBD2 aligns across 16 bases. Germline trimming cut 3 bases from V and 8 bases from J; bases unmatched to any gene: 7. Per germline, CDR1 DFQATT and CDR2 SNEGSKA (reference sequence). This CDR3 is built from 16 residues. CDR3 nucleotides: TGCAGTGCTAGCCCGGGACTAGCGGGGGGGCCCCATGAGCAGTTCTTC. Its protein product is CSASPGLAGGPHEQFF.

The CDR3 sequence: CASSLEPDMNTEAFF. The CDR3, as DNA: TGTGCCAGCAGCTTAGAGCCTGATATGAACACTGAAGCTTTCTTT. The chain links TRBV7-2 to TRBJ1-1, with no clear D. Trimming shortened V by 1 base and J by 0 bases, and 9 bases separated the two germline ends. The CDR3 has 15 amino acids. Germline V CDR1 and CDR2: SGHTA, FQGNSA.

This clonotype was observed at least ten times. V is TRBV20-1 and J is TRBJ1-5; a weak D match, TRBD1 (6 bases). CDR3 length: 14 residues. Deletions cut 1 base from V and 9 bases from J, with 16 bases between. Germline loops: CDR1 DFQATT, CDR2 SNEGSKA (reference sequence). The DNA for the CDR3 is TGCAGTGCTAGAGTCCAGGGGACCAGTGCGCCCCAGCATTTT. Encoded protein: CSARVQGTSAPQHF.

This clonotype has at least ten counts. The chain recombines TRBV20-1 with TRBJ1-1, with D uncertain. CDR1 is DFQATT and CDR2 is SNEGSKA in the germline V gene (reference sequence). The CDR3 is 12 residues long. V lost 3 bases and J 4 bases, leaving 9 bases between the germline ends. The CDR3 sequence: CSASGSVTEAFF. The CDR3 DNA reads as TGCAGTGCTAGCGGGAGTGTCACTGAAGCTTTCTTT.

As to this clonotype: A much larger clonotype is one base distant, so this may be a read error. No conserved phenylalanine or tryptophan is present at the end of the CDR3, so a read error is the likely explanation. V gene TRBV12-3 or TRBV12-4 combines with J gene TRBJ2-5, with D hard to call. V lost 3 bases, J lost 4 bases, and 12 bases lay in between. The CDR3 runs 14 residues. The DNA for the CDR3 is TGTGCCAGCAGTTTGAGAGAGCAAGCAGAGACCCAGTACTCC. Protein sequence: CASSLREQAETQYS.

This clonotype occurred many times. The chain employs TRBV10-3 and TRBJ2-3; unclear D gene. The CDR3 has 12 residues. V was trimmed by 4 bases and J by 8 bases, leaving 10 bases between them. Germline V gene sequence: CDR1 ENHRY, CDR2 SYGVKD. DNA for the CDR3: TGTGCCATCAGTGGAGCGCAGGTTACGCAGTATTTT. Translation: CAISGAQVTQYF.

A remark on this clonotype: A read error is likely, as this CDR3 ends without the conserved phenylalanine or tryptophan. The chain couples TRBV7-9 to TRBJ2-7; D assignment may be TRBD1 or TRBD2 (5 bases each). The V and J ends lost 4 bases and 3 bases respectively, with 10 bases between them. Germline V gene sequence: CDR1 SEHNR, CDR2 FQNEAQ (reference sequence). This CDR3 spans 13 amino acids. CDR3 DNA: TGTGCCAGCAGCTATTCGAGGGGCTACGAGCAGTACGCC. Residues: CASSYSRGYEQYA.

This clonotype was counted a few times. V and J are TRBV7-2 and TRBJ1-1, with unresolved D. The CDR3 totals 14 residues. Trimming removed 5 bases from V and 4 bases from J, with 14 bases in between. Germline values: CDR1 SGHTA, CDR2 FQGNSA. DNA for the CDR3: TGTGCCAGCAGCCCCCGACCCCTAGGCACTGAAGCTTTCTTT. Translating gives CASSPRPLGTEAFF. Together with reference TRBV7-2 and TRBJ1-1, the CDR3 gives the full variable domain: GAGVSQSPSNKVTEKGKDVELRCDPISGHTALYWYRQSLGQGLEFLIYFQGNSAPDKSGLPSDRFSAERTGGSVSTLTIQRTQQEDSAVYLCASSPRPLGTEAFFGQGTRLTVV.

This clonotype was picked up many times. V gene TRBV7-2 combines with J gene TRBJ2-7, with a tentative D call TRBD1 (8 bases). The germline V and J ends were trimmed by 5 bases and 3 bases, with 11 bases remaining between them. The CDR3 has 13 residues. Germline V gene data show CDR1 as SGHTA and CDR2 as FQGNSA. As DNA, the CDR3 is TGTGCCAGCAGCCACAGGGGGGGCTACGAGCAGTACTTC. Its protein product is CASSHRGGYEQYF.

V usage is TRBV12-3 or TRBV12-4 and J usage is TRBJ2-2, with a weak D call TRBD1 (5 bases). The ends were cut back, 10 bases at V and 4 bases at J, with 10 bases in the middle. This CDR3 is built from 12 residues. The chain's CDR3 is CANSQGTGELFF. CDR3 sequence (DNA): TGTGCCAACTCCCAGGGCACCGGGGAGCTGTTTTTT.

This clonotype was picked up a small number of times. The V call is TRBV4-1, the J call TRBJ2-3; D ambiguous. Deletions cut 2 bases from V and 2 bases from J, with 5 bases between. Germline V gives CDR1 MGHRA, CDR2 YSYEKL. This CDR3 is built from 13 residues. In DNA, the CDR3 is TGCGCCAGCAGCCAATACTACACAGATACGCAGTATTTT. Protein sequence: CASSQYYTDTQYF.

The chain recombines TRBV12-3 or TRBV12-4 with TRBJ2-5; 12 bases agree with TRBD2. V gave up 4 bases and J gave up 5 bases; unmatched junction bases: 5. The CDR3 is 15 amino acids. CDR3 sequence: CASSSSGGARETQYF. CDR3 DNA sequence: TGTGCCAGCAGTTCTAGCGGGGGGGCTCGGGAGACCCAGTACTTC.

A few counts support this clonotype. The chain has TRBV5-1 and TRBJ2-5; a weak D match, TRBD2 (5 bases). Trimming cost V 0 bases and J 6 bases, with 18 bases left between them. The CDR3 is 16 residues long. The germline V gene has CDR1 SGHRS and CDR2 YFSETQ. The CDR3 nucleotides read TGCGCCAGCAGCTTGGAGGCACCGGGAATGGCGCAGACCCAGTACTTC. Its translation is CASSLEAPGMAQTQYF. Together with reference TRBV5-1 and TRBJ2-5, the CDR3 gives the full variable domain: KAGVTQTPRYLIKTRGQQVTLSCSPISGHRSVSWYQQTPGQGLQFLFEYFSETQRNKGNFPGRFSGRQFSNSRSEMNVSTLELGDSALYLCASSLEAPGMAQTQYFGPGTRLLVL.

The CDR3 sequence is CASREGRENTEAFF. Written as DNA, the CDR3 is TGTGCCAGCAGAGAAGGACGGGAGAACACTGAAGCTTTCTTT. This sequence joins TRBV7-9 and TRBJ1-1; D gene ambiguous. Trimming left V 6 bases short and J 1 base short, with 12 bases between. Germline values: CDR1 SEHNR, CDR2 FQNEAQ (reference sequence). The length of the CDR3 is 14 residues.

This clonotype was detected many times. The chain recombines TRBV4-3 with TRBJ1-1; D call uncertain. Trimming shortened V by 5 bases and J by 1 base, and 8 bases separated the two germline ends. The CDR3 length is 13 residues. Germline V gives CDR1 LGHNA, CDR2 YSLEER. The CDR3 coding sequence is TGCGCCAGCAGCTCCTCTCGGAACACTGAAGCTTTCTTT. This codes for CASSSSRNTEAFF.

The J gene is TRBJ2-1, the V gene TRBV11-2; 15 bases match TRBD2. The length of the CDR3 is 20 residues. With 5 bases clipped from V and 1 base from J, the junction kept 12 bases outside the gene matches. Germline CDR1 is SGHAT and CDR2 is FQNNGV. DNA of the CDR3: TGTGCCAGCAGCGAGGGACTAGCGGGGGGTTCCCCGTTATCCTACAATGAGCAGTTCTTC. This codes for CASSEGLAGGSPLSYNEQFF. The full variable domain, in which reference TRBV11-2 and TRBJ2-1 provide the parts outside the CDR3, is EAGVAQSPRYKIIEKRQSVAFWCNPISGHATLYWYQQILGQGPKLLIQFQNNGVVDDSQLPKDRFSAERLKGVDSTLKIQPAKLEDSAVYLCASSEGLAGGSPLSYNEQFFGPGTRLTVL.

There are a few counts of this clonotype. V is TRBV6-5 and J is TRBJ1-5; D unresolved. In germline, CDR1 is MNHEY, CDR2 SVGAGI. This CDR3 is built from 18 residues. V was clipped by 2 bases and J by 0 bases, with 17 bases between them. CDR3 amino acids: CASSYVNRFPNSNQPQHF. CDR3 bases: TGTGCCAGCAGTTACGTGAACAGATTCCCGAATAGCAATCAGCCCCAGCATTTT.

The rearrangement joins TRBV4-1 to TRBJ2-1, with TRBD1 matching 7 bases. The ends lost 4 bases at V and 14 bases at J; junction bases unmatched: 11. The germline V gene encodes CDR1 MGHRA and CDR2 YSYEKL. The CDR3 is made up of 13 amino acids. The DNA for the CDR3 is TGCGCCAGCAGCCCCCCGATGAGGGGGCAAGAGTTCTTC. It specifies CASSPPMRGQEFF.

V and J are TRBV20-1 and TRBJ1-5; 7 bases are a match to TRBD1. Per the germline V gene, CDR1 is DFQATT and CDR2 is SNEGSKA (reference sequence). The CDR3 contains 15 residues. The trim removed 1 base at V and 6 bases at J, leaving 9 bases unmatched. The chain's CDR3 is CSARAPGQTAQPQHF. In DNA form, the CDR3 reads TGCAGTGCTAGAGCTCCGGGACAGACGGCTCAGCCCCAGCATTTT.

The table lists this clonotype with many counts. The chain has TRBV20-1 and TRBJ1-4; D possibly corresponds to TRBD1 (5 bases). V was shortened by 6 bases and J by 5 bases, with 13 bases between the two germline ends. Per germline, CDR1 DFQATT and CDR2 SNEGSKA (reference sequence). The CDR3 contains 13 residues. The CDR3 loop is CSAQGGNNEKLFF. For the CDR3, the DNA is TGCAGTGCCCAGGGAGGGAACAATGAAAAACTGTTTTTT.